Below, 26 T cell receptor beta chains from the same sample are listed, as sequenced in a study of CXCR3-negative and CXCR3-positive naive CD8 T cells. For these receptors, no antigen is known. Points from the study as a whole: TRB CDR3s were more hydrophobic in CXCR3-positive than in CXCR3-negative naive cells.

Through 5' RACE with UMI labels, the TRB cDNA libraries were prepared. TCRdb re-called the 5' RACE reads; one entry per CDR3 protein, DNA not given. The listing contains 140,000 to 150,000 distinct CDR3 sequences. The source material was naive CXCR3+ CD8+ T cells from blood. The subset is: CD45RO-CCR7+CD27+CD95- naive CD8+ T cells expressing CXCR3 (TNR3+). These receptors all come from a human donor in good health. Some clones in this sample may be carry-over from other donors' samples.

J is TRBJ2-7 and V is TRBV4-1; TCRdb's assignment of TRBD2 cannot be checked, as there is no DNA. Germline loops: CDR1 MGHRA, CDR2 YSYEKL. The CDR3 covers 15 residues. CDR3 protein: CASSQPGTPTYEQYF.

J is TRBJ2-3 and V is TRBV12-2; TCRdb reports TRBD2, a call that lacks DNA to check it against. TRBV12-2 is a documented pseudogene. The CDR3 contains 16 residues. The CDR3 is CASRPRARDSSDTQYF.

CDR3 sequence reads: CASSLSGDGYTF. The chain carries TRBV27 and TRBJ1-2. This CDR3 has 12 amino acids. Germline CDR1 MNHEY, CDR2 SMNVEV (reference sequence).

The chain links TRBV29-1 to TRBJ2-7; TCRdb proposes TRBD1, but this gene call is untestable without DNA. Looked up from germline, CDR1 is SQVTM and CDR2 is ANQGSEA. The CDR3 totals 13 residues. CDR3 residues: CSVDGTDGYEQYF.

V usage is TRBV19 and J usage is TRBJ2-1; TCRdb selects TRBD1, and the lack of DNA leaves this call unchecked. The V gene's germline CDR1 is LNHDA and CDR2 SQIVND (reference sequence). The length of the CDR3 is 14 residues. CDR3 sequence: CASGRQGDYNEQFF. The whole variable domain, filled in from reference TRBV19 and TRBJ2-1, reads DGGITQSPKYLFRKEGQNVTLSCEQNLNHDAMYWYRQDPGQGLRLIYYSQIVNDFQKGDIAEGYSVSREKKESFPLTVTSAQKNPTAFYLCASGRQGDYNEQFFGPGTRLTVL.

The V call is TRBV9, the J call TRBJ2-7. The CDR3 is made up of 15 amino acids. Germline V CDR1 and CDR2: SGDLS, YYNGEE. CDR3 sequence reads: CASSVEYGSYYEQYF.

The CDR3 is CASMRGRENTEAFF. The rearrangement uses TRBV21-1 and TRBJ1-1. TRBV21-1 is recorded as a pseudogene. The CDR3 has 14 residues.

The rearrangement joins TRBV7-9 to TRBJ2-7. CDR1 and CDR2 from the germline V gene are SEHNR and FQNEAQ (reference sequence). The CDR3 extends over 12 amino acids. CDR3 loop: CASSGQESEQYF.

The genes are TRBV29-1 and TRBJ1-2; the D call from TCRdb, TRBD1, cannot be confirmed without DNA. Per the germline V gene, CDR1 is SQVTM and CDR2 is ANQGSEA. The CDR3 is made up of 12 amino acids. The CDR3 spells CSVDRDYYGYTF.

J is TRBJ2-1 and V is TRBV20-1; the TRBD1 assignment by TCRdb is unverifiable without DNA. This CDR3 region has 15 residues. Germline V gene sequence: CDR1 DFQATT, CDR2 SNEGSKA (reference sequence). The CDR3 loop reads CSARDQGVAYNEQFF.

The chain recombines TRBV6-5 with TRBJ2-1; TCRdb selects TRBD2, and the lack of DNA leaves this call unchecked. CDR3 length: 15 residues. Germline CDR1 and CDR2: MNHEY and SVGAGI. CDR3 sequence: CASSYSAGGDNEQFF.

The chain carries TRBV5-5 and TRBJ1-1; TCRdb returns TRBD1, unconfirmable since there is no DNA. This CDR3 is built from 17 residues. CDR1 and CDR2 from the germline V gene are SGHKS and YYEKEE (reference sequence). The CDR3: CASSLEGEGPMNTEAFF. The full variable domain, with the rest looked up from reference TRBV5-5 and TRBJ1-1, is DAGVTQSPTHLIKTRGQQVTLRCSPISGHKSVSWYQQVLGQGPQFIFQYYEKEERGRGNFPDRFSARQFPNYSSELNVNALLLGDSALYLCASSLEGEGPMNTEAFFGQGTRLTVV.

The rearrangement joins TRBV28 to TRBJ2-7; the TRBD1 assignment by TCRdb is unverifiable without DNA. Germline CDR1 MDHEN, CDR2 SYDVKM. This CDR3 has 14 residues. The chain's CDR3 is CASSLDSLYYEQYF.

The V and J genes are TRBV28 and TRBJ1-5; TCRdb's D gene call, TRBD1, goes unchecked for lack of DNA. Per the germline V gene, CDR1 is MDHEN and CDR2 is SYDVKM. This CDR3 has 14 amino acids. CDR3 residues: CTSSPRQSNQPQHF.

The rearrangement links TRBV7-6 to TRBJ2-7; the D call of TRBD1 rests on TCRdb alone, since no DNA is present to check it. This CDR3 has 15 residues. Per germline, CDR1 SGHVS and CDR2 FNYEAQ. The CDR3: CASSQRDRDSYEQYF. The full variable domain, with the rest looked up from reference TRBV7-6 and TRBJ2-7, is GAGVSQSPRYKVTKRGQDVALRCDPISGHVSLYWYRQALGQGPEFLTYFNYEAQQDKSGLPNDRFSAERPEGSISTLTIQRTEQRDSAMYRCASSQRDRDSYEQYFGPGTRLTVT.

This sequence joins TRBV12-3 or TRBV12-4 and TRBJ2-7; TCRdb calls TRBD2, which cannot be checked without DNA. The CDR3 sequence is 15 residues long. This CDR3 reads CASATSGGKTYEQYF.

V is TRBV7-9 and J is TRBJ2-3; TCRdb proposes TRBD1, but this gene call is untestable without DNA. From germline, CDR1 is SEHNR and CDR2 FQNEAQ (reference sequence). The CDR3 sequence is 15 residues long. Here the CDR3 reads CASSFRDGSTDTQYF.

CDR3: CSVVLTGETYEQYF. V and J are TRBV29-1 and TRBJ2-7; TCRdb outputs TRBD1, but without DNA this stays unchecked. The CDR3 runs 14 residues. The germline V gene encodes CDR1 SQVTM and CDR2 ANQGSEA.

V usage is TRBV11-3 and J usage is TRBJ2-1; TCRdb proposes TRBD2, but this gene call is untestable without DNA. The CDR3 consists of 14 residues. CDR1 SGHNT and CDR2 YENEEA come from the germline V gene. CDR3 residues: CASSPSGEHNEQFF.

V gene TRBV7-9 combines with J gene TRBJ2-3. The length of the CDR3 is 14 residues. Germline CDR1 reads SEHNR; CDR2 reads FQNEAQ (reference sequence). CDR3 protein: CASRPVSSTDTQYF.

The V call is TRBV7-6, the J call TRBJ2-7; TCRdb reports TRBD2, a call that lacks DNA to check it against. The CDR3 runs 17 residues. Germline loops: CDR1 SGHVS, CDR2 FNYEAQ. The chain's CDR3 is CASSPRLAGYLLYEQYF.

The chain links TRBV6-5 to TRBJ2-2; the TCRdb D gene call, TRBD1, has no DNA to confirm it. The CDR3 is 15 amino acids. CDR1 is MNHEY and CDR2 is SVGAGI in the germline V gene. CDR3 residues: CASSVRTENTGELFF.

The gene calls are TRBV20-1 and TRBJ2-1; TCRdb lists TRBD2, though no DNA is available to test this call. Germline CDR1 DFQATT, CDR2 SNEGSKA (reference sequence). This CDR3 spans 16 amino acids. The CDR3 here is CSADPELAGDPYEQFF.

The genes are TRBV6-5 and TRBJ2-3; with no DNA, the TCRdb D assignment of TRBD1 cannot be verified. The V gene's germline CDR1 is MNHEY and CDR2 SVGAGI. The CDR3 loop spans 15 amino acids. This CDR3 reads CASSYDRESTDTQYF.

This chain connects TRBV4-1 to TRBJ2-2; TCRdb selects TRBD1, and the lack of DNA leaves this call unchecked. From germline, CDR1 is MGHRA and CDR2 YSYEKL. The CDR3 extends over 16 amino acids. The CDR3 sequence is CASSPRGGPNTGELFF.

V is TRBV4-1 and J is TRBJ2-1; the D call from TCRdb, TRBD1, cannot be confirmed without DNA. CDR3 length: 16 amino acids. Germline-derived CDR1 and CDR2 are MGHRA and YSYEKL. CDR3: CASSHIEGGVKDEQFF.